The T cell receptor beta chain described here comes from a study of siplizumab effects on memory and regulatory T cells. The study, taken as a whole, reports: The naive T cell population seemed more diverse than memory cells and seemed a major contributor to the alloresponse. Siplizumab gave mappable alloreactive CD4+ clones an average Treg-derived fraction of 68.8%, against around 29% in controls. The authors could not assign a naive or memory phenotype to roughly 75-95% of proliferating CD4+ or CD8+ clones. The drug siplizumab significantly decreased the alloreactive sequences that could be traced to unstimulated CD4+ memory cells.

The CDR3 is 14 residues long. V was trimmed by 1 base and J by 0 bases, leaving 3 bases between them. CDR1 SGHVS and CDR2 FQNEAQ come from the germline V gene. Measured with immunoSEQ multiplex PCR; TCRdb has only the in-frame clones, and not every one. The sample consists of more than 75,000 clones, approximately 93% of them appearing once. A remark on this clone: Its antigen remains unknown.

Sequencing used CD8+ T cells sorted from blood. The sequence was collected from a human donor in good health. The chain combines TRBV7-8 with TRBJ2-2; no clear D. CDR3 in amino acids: CASSLVPNTGELFF. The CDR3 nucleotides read TGTGCCAGCAGCTTAGTCCCGAACACCGGGGAGCTGTTTTTT.